This T cell receptor beta chain came from a study of blood T cell repertoires in COVID-19. Turning to the study itself: Samples came from the United States, Italy and Spain, spanning acute and convalescent COVID-19. The cDNA or gDNA used as material had been derived from T cells, B-cell-depleted T cells, or PBMCs.

How the authors handled the data: Amplification of reference gene primers was used by the study to estimate nucleated cell counts. Only in-frame clones appear in the TCRdb table, and some are missing; sequencing was by immunoSEQ multiplex PCR. V and J calls and clone size are copied from that table; D and trimming were computed from the DNA. The sample has roughly 100,000 clones; about 88% are singletons. This CDR3 is 16 amino acids long. Trimming stripped 1 base from V and 3 bases from J, with 13 bases between. Germline V gene sequence: CDR1 SGHVS, CDR2 FNYEAQ. Sequenced input: peripheral blood. The V and J genes are TRBV7-6 and TRBJ2-1; a possible D gene is TRBD2 (5 bases). This receptor was taken from a human donor in a cohort sampled during active COVID-19. CDR3 protein: CASSLGTSGYYNEQFF. As DNA, the CDR3 is TGTGCCAGCAGCTTAGGAACCAGCGGATACTACAATGAGCAGTTCTTC.